These 17 T cell receptor beta chains were all obtained from the same sample, sequenced in a study of long-term antiretroviral therapy in people with HIV. The authors ran the immunoSEQ assay, v3.0, at survey level. This table comes from immunoSEQ multiplex PCR, and its TCRdb copy is limited to in-frame clones, with some not included. The sample lists roughly 40,000 clones, approximately 94% occurring once. The specimen was unsorted PBMCs, collected about 9.1 years after starting antiretroviral therapy. Every receptor here comes from a man aged 30 to 45 with HIV.

This rearrangement joins TRBV6-1 to TRBJ1-2; TRBD1 might be the D (6 bases). V lost 3 bases to trimming and J lost 8 bases, with 22 bases between them. Germline V CDR1 and CDR2: MNHNS, SASEGT. The CDR3 is made up of 16 amino acids. This chain's CDR3 is CASSDTRRPQGEGYTF. CDR3 nucleotide sequence: TGTGCCAGCAGTGACACCCGGAGGCCACAGGGAGAAGGCTACACCTTC.

The genes are TRBV6-5 and TRBJ2-5, with D possibly TRBD1 on 5 matching bases. Trimming took 0 bases from V and 5 from J, leaving 13 bases between them. This CDR3 contains 15 residues. Germline CDR1 and CDR2: MNHEY and SVGAGI. CDR3: CASSYSQGFYETQYF. The CDR3 region has the DNA TGTGCCAGCAGTTACTCTCAGGGATTCTACGAGACCCAGTACTTC.

This sequence joins TRBV13 and TRBJ1-2; tentative D call: TRBD1 (6 bases). The CDR3 length is 13 residues. V lost 4 bases and J lost 7, with 13 bases in between. Germline assignment: CDR1 PRHDT and CDR2 FYEKMQ (reference sequence). The CDR3 loop is CASSYRVTGGYTF. CDR3 in DNA: TGTGCCAGCAGCTACAGGGTAACGGGTGGCTACACCTTC.

The chain joins TRBV28 to TRBJ1-3, with 9 bases aligning to TRBD1. The junction had 8 bases not matched to a gene; V was cut back by 3 bases and J by 5 bases. CDR1 is MDHEN, CDR2 SYDVKM, per germline. The CDR3 runs 16 residues. The CDR3 DNA follows: TGTGCCAGCAGTTTGGGGGGGGGACAGGGAAGAAACACCATATATTTT. This encodes CASSLGGGQGRNTIYF.

CDR3 residues: CASRLNRGETQYF. The CDR3 nucleotides are TGTGCCAGCAGACTAAACAGGGGAGAGACCCAGTACTTC. This chain connects TRBV6-5 to TRBJ2-5; 7 nucleotides line up with TRBD1. The CDR3 consists of 13 residues. Looked up from germline, CDR1 is MNHEY and CDR2 is SVGAGI. The ends lost 6 bases at V and 4 bases at J; junction bases unmatched: 5.

The genes are TRBV5-1 and TRBJ1-1, with a weak D call TRBD1 (6 bases). The CDR3 runs to 16 residues. The germline CDR1 and CDR2 sequences are SGHRS and YFSETQ. The germline V and J ends were trimmed by 3 bases and 6 bases, with 21 bases remaining between them. The CDR3 is CASSSKAGASFPEAFF. The CDR3 region has the DNA TGCGCCAGCAGCTCGAAGGCAGGGGCGAGCTTCCCTGAAGCTTTCTTT. Looking up the rest from reference TRBV5-1 and TRBJ1-1 gives the full variable domain: KAGVTQTPRYLIKTRGQQVTLSCSPISGHRSVSWYQQTPGQGLQFLFEYFSETQRNKGNFPGRFSGRQFSNSRSEMNVSTLELGDSALYLCASSSKAGASFPEAFFGQGTRLTVV.

This clone was observed a few times. This chain uses TRBV6-1 with TRBJ1-4; TRBD1 matches 9 bases. V shed 2 bases and J 8 bases; nucleotides not matched to a gene: 9. CDR1 and CDR2 (germline): MNHNS, SASEGT. The CDR3 is 16 residues long. DNA of the CDR3: TGTGCCAGCAGTGAACCGTTGGGACAGGGCGGCGAAAAACTGTTTTTT. Amino acids: CASSEPLGQGGEKLFF.

The chain couples TRBV5-6 to TRBJ1-5; D is undetermined. Looked up from germline, CDR1 is SGHDT and CDR2 is YYEEEE. V lost 2 bases to trimming and J lost 0 bases, with 6 bases between them. The CDR3 is made up of 14 amino acids. Here the CDR3 reads CASSFSDSNQPQHF. The CDR3 coding sequence is TGTGCCAGCAGCTTTAGTGATAGCAATCAGCCCCAGCATTTT.

The rearrangement links TRBV6-5 to TRBJ2-7; D gene uncertain. The CDR3 is 14 amino acids. Trimming removed 0 bases from V and 3 bases from J, with 9 bases in between. CDR1 and CDR2 (germline): MNHEY, SVGAGI. This CDR3 reads CASSYSRWNYEQYF. The CDR3 nucleotides are TGTGCCAGCAGTTACTCGCGCTGGAACTACGAGCAGTACTTC.

The rearrangement joins TRBV7-3 to TRBJ1-2, with D hard to call. V lost 2 bases and J 2 bases, leaving 6 bases between the germline ends. CDR1 and CDR2 (germline): SGHTA, FQGTGA. The CDR3 has 13 amino acids. This chain's CDR3 is CASSLEQNYGYTF. The CDR3 DNA reads TGTGCCAGCAGCTTAGAACAGAACTATGGCTACACCTTC.

This CDR3 is CASSQDQYQETQYF. The CDR3 DNA reads as TGTGCCAGTAGTCAAGACCAGTACCAAGAGACCCAGTACTTC. V gene TRBV19 combines with J gene TRBJ2-5; no clear D gene. Germline assignment: CDR1 LNHDA and CDR2 SQIVND (reference sequence). The CDR3 is made up of 14 amino acids. V lost 5 bases, J lost 0 bases, and 10 bases lay in between.

The chain has TRBV5-4 and TRBJ1-4; a weak D match, TRBD1 (6 bases). V gave up 3 bases and J gave up 5 bases, with 11 bases separating them. CDR1 is SGHNT and CDR2 is YYREEE in the germline V gene (reference sequence). CDR3 length: 14 amino acids. The CDR3 here is CASSYAGTNEKLFF. The CDR3 coding sequence is TGTGCCAGCAGCTACGCCGGGACAAATGAAAAACTGTTTTTT. Supplemented by reference TRBV5-4 and TRBJ1-4, the full variable domain reads ETGVTQSPTHLIKTRGQQVTLRCSSQSGHNTVSWYQQALGQGPQFIFQYYREEENGRGNFPPRFSGLQFPNYSSELNVNALELDDSALYLCASSYAGTNEKLFFGSGTQLSVL.

V is TRBV7-9 and J is TRBJ1-1, with TRBD1 matching 7 bases. V lost 6 bases and J lost 5; bases outside the gene matches: 9. Germline-derived CDR1 and CDR2 are SEHNR and FQNEAQ (reference sequence). This CDR3 contains 14 residues. The CDR3 coding sequence is TGTGCCAGCAGACCTAGACAGGGAAGGACTGAAGCTTTCTTT. It specifies CASRPRQGRTEAFF. Drawing the rest from reference TRBV7-9 and TRBJ1-1, the complete variable domain is DTGVSQNPRHKITKRGQNVTFRCDPISEHNRLYWYRQTLGQGPEFLTYFQNEAQLEKSRLLSDRFSAERPKGSFSTLEIQRTEQGDSAMYLCASRPRQGRTEAFFGQGTRLTVV.

This clone has a single count. The V call is TRBV2, the J call TRBJ1-2, with a tentative D call TRBD1 (5 bases). This CDR3 is 12 amino acids long. V lost 4 bases and J lost 7, with 10 bases in between. Germline V lookup: CDR1 SNHLY, CDR2 FYNNEI. CDR3 bases: TGTGCCAGCAGTGGGGGCTTTGGTGGCTACACCTTC. Translating it yields CASSGGFGGYTF.

The CDR3 is CASSDIEETQYF. Written as DNA, the CDR3 is TGTGCCAGCAGCGACATTGAAGAGACCCAGTACTTC. This chain uses TRBV9 with TRBJ2-5; D ambiguous. This CDR3 contains 12 residues. Germline V CDR1 and CDR2: SGDLS, YYNGEE. The V and J ends lost 3 bases and 3 bases respectively, with 6 bases between them.

This sequence joins TRBV4-2 and TRBJ1-5; D may be TRBD1 (5 bases). The CDR3 covers 15 residues. Germline CDR1 is LGHNA and CDR2 is YNFKEQ. V lost 0 bases, J lost 7 bases, and 13 bases lay in between. The CDR3 coding sequence is TGTGCCAGCAGCCAAGAGGGGGGGAATGGGCAGCCCCAGCATTTT. It yields the protein CASSQEGGNGQPQHF.

The chain is built from TRBV19 and TRBJ2-5; no clear D. The CDR3 totals 15 residues. V gave up 4 bases and J gave up 4 bases, with 16 bases separating them. CDR1 is LNHDA and CDR2 is SQIVND in the germline V gene (reference sequence). The CDR3 DNA reads as TGTGCCAGTAGTAGCGGCAGACCCCCGCGAGAGACCCAGTACTTC. Its protein is CASSSGRPPRETQYF.